Following are 27 T cell receptor beta chains from one sample sequenced in a study of shared clonotypes between healthy human individuals. Clones were read by immunoSEQ multiplex PCR, and TCRdb kept only the in-frame ones, dropping some. Of 2 million or so clones listed, roughly 96% are singletons. The sequencing sample was made of naive CD4+ T cells sorted from blood. Subset reported: CD45RA+ positively selected. All receptors derive from a man younger than 35 in good health.

The J gene is TRBJ2-3, the V gene TRBV9; possibly TRBD2 for D (5 bases). The CDR3 is 15 amino acids. V lost 4 bases and J 4 bases, leaving 16 bases between the germline ends. CDR1 is SGDLS, CDR2 YYNGEE, per germline. The CDR3 nucleotides are TGTGCCAGCAGCCTTAATGGACTGAAGGCAGATACGCAGTATTTT. Protein product: CASSLNGLKADTQYF.

The chain carries TRBV7-2 and TRBJ1-5; D may be TRBD1 (6 bases). CDR3 length equals 15 residues. Trimming shortened V by 5 bases and J by 3 bases, and 14 bases separated the two germline ends. Germline assignment: CDR1 SGHTA and CDR2 FQGNSA. This CDR3 reads CASSRTRQDNQPQHF. The CDR3 nucleotides read TGTGCCAGCAGCCGCACCCGACAGGACAATCAGCCCCAGCATTTT. Full variable domain (remainder filled in from reference TRBV7-2 and TRBJ1-5): GAGVSQSPSNKVTEKGKDVELRCDPISGHTALYWYRQSLGQGLEFLIYFQGNSAPDKSGLPSDRFSAERTGGSVSTLTIQRTQQEDSAVYLCASSRTRQDNQPQHFGDGTRLSIL.

The chain links TRBV18 to TRBJ2-7; TRBD1 aligns across 10 bases. The CDR3 runs to 16 residues. Germline assignment: CDR1 KGHSH and CDR2 LQKENI. The J segment lost 7 bases and the V segment lost 3 bases, leaving 12 bases of the junction unmatched. CDR3 coding DNA: TGTGCCAGCTCACCTCTTTCCGGGACAGGGGTGGTAGAGCAGTACTTC. Translated: CASSPLSGTGVVEQYF.

V gene TRBV30 combines with J gene TRBJ1-2, with D unresolved. The CDR3 loop spans 10 amino acids. V was cut by 5 bases and J by 10 bases, with 11 bases left in between. The V gene's germline CDR1 is GTSNPN and CDR2 SVGIG (reference sequence). In DNA, the CDR3 is TGTGCCTGGGGCGAGGTCACCTACACCTTC. It specifies CAWGEVTYTF.

This chain uses TRBV28 with TRBJ2-4; D possibly uses TRBD1 or TRBD2 (5 bases each). CDR1 is MDHEN, CDR2 SYDVKM, per germline. V shed 2 bases and J shed 1 base, with 21 bases lying between them. CDR3 size: 19 residues. In DNA form, the CDR3 reads TGTGCCAGCAGTTTACGGCGGAGAGACAGAGGGATGGCCAAAAACATTCAGTACTTC. Its protein is CASSLRRRDRGMAKNIQYF.

The chain's CDR3 is CATSTRQLHGELFF. CDR3 nucleotides: TGTGCCACCAGCACGAGACAGCTACATGGGGAGCTGTTTTTT. The rearrangement uses TRBV15 and TRBJ2-2, with D perhaps matching TRBD1 (5 bases). CDR1 and CDR2 from the germline V gene are LNHNV and YYDKDF (reference sequence). The CDR3 has 14 amino acids. The V gene lost 4 bases and the J gene lost 8 bases, with 14 bases spanning the gap. Based on the CDR3 plus reference TRBV15 and TRBJ2-2, the full variable domain is DAMVIQNPRYQVTQFGKPVTLSCSQTLNHNVMYWYQQKSSQAPKLLFHYYDKDFNNEADTPDNFQSRRPNTSFCFLDIRSPGLGDTAMYLCATSTRQLHGELFFGEGSRLTVL.

This chain connects TRBV9 to TRBJ2-7; 10 bases line up with TRBD2. The CDR3 runs 17 residues. Germline trimming cut 0 bases from V and 3 bases from J; bases unmatched to any gene: 9. Germline CDR1 reads SGDLS; CDR2 reads YYNGEE. Here the CDR3 DNA reads TGTGCCAGCAGCGTAGCTTCCCGGACTAGCGGAGACTACGAGCAGTACTTC. It yields the protein CASSVASRTSGDYEQYF.

This clone was observed once. The V call is TRBV7-9, the J call TRBJ2-2, with D possibly matching TRBD1 (5 bases). The ends were cut back, 5 bases at V and 0 bases at J, with 7 bases in the middle. The CDR3 totals 14 residues. Germline V gene sequence: CDR1 SEHNR, CDR2 FQNEAQ (reference sequence). The CDR3 sequence: CASSRQSNTGELFF. The CDR3 DNA reads TGTGCCAGCAGCCGACAGTCGAACACCGGGGAGCTGTTTTTT.

The chain carries TRBV16 and TRBJ2-7; D possibly corresponds to TRBD2 (6 bases). Trimming pared 6 bases from V and 0 bases from J, leaving 12 bases between. Germline CDR1 KGHSY, CDR2 FQNENV. The CDR3 runs to 14 residues. The CDR3 reads CASRLEGSSYEQYF. The CDR3 bases are TGTGCCAGCAGATTGGAGGGCAGCTCCTACGAGCAGTACTTC. Variable domain in full (rest from reference TRBV16 and TRBJ2-7): GEEVAQTPKHLVRGEGQKAKLYCAPIKGHSYVFWYQQVLKNEFKFLISFQNENVFDETGMPKERFSAKCLPNSPCSLEIQATKLEDSAVYFCASRLEGSSYEQYFGPGTRLTVT.

About this clone: Other nucleotide sequences from this sample produce the same CDR3. The CDR3 loop reads CASSLGAGAYNEQFF. As DNA, the CDR3 is TGTGCCAGCAGCTTAGGAGCGGGCGCTTACAATGAGCAGTTCTTC. The chain couples TRBV7-9 to TRBJ2-1; maybe TRBD2 (6 bases). Germline V gene sequence: CDR1 SEHNR, CDR2 FQNEAQ (reference sequence). This CDR3 spans 15 amino acids. Trimming removed 1 base at V and 4 bases at J, with 11 bases between.

The chain is built from TRBV11-2 and TRBJ2-3; D tentatively fits TRBD1 or TRBD2 (5 bases each). Deletions cut 5 bases from V and 3 bases from J, with 18 bases between. The germline gives CDR1 SGHAT, CDR2 FQNNGV. CDR3 length: 16 residues. DNA for the CDR3: TGTGCCAGCAGCCGACACATCGTTGGGACGACAGATACGCAGTATTTT. Its protein is CASSRHIVGTTDTQYF.

The rearrangement links TRBV6-6 to TRBJ1-5; TRBD1 might be the D (5 bases). V lost 10 bases and J lost 2, with 9 bases in between. CDR1 and CDR2 (germline): MNHNY, SVGAGI (reference sequence). This CDR3 contains 12 residues. The CDR3 region has the DNA TGTGCCATTGCCAGGGGCAATCAGCCCCAGCATTTT. Amino acids: CAIARGNQPQHF.

The rearrangement uses TRBV9 and TRBJ2-7; 13 positions match TRBD2. Per the germline V gene, CDR1 is SGDLS and CDR2 is YYNGEE. CDR3 length equals 19 residues. Trimming at V came to 0 bases and at J to 3 bases, leaving 12 bases not matched to a gene. The CDR3 loop reads CASSVATPTRLAGGYEQYF. CDR3 DNA: TGTGCCAGCAGCGTAGCTACCCCAACCAGACTAGCGGGGGGCTACGAGCAGTACTTC. The full variable domain, with the rest looked up from reference TRBV9 and TRBJ2-7, is DSGVTQTPKHLITATGQRVTLRCSPRSGDLSVYWYQQSLDQGLQFLIQYYNGEERAKGNILERFSAQQFPDLHSELNLSSLELGDSALYFCASSVATPTRLAGGYEQYFGPGTRLTVT.

The V and J genes are TRBV5-6 and TRBJ2-1, with 8 bases fitting TRBD2. The CDR3 sequence is 15 residues long. CDR1 is SGHDT and CDR2 is YYEEEE in the germline V gene. V was clipped by 3 bases and J by 4 bases; unmatched bases: 6. The CDR3 protein is CASSYVERGYNEQFF. CDR3 coding DNA: TGTGCCAGCAGCTACGTTGAGCGGGGGTACAATGAGCAGTTCTTC. Full variable domain (rest looked up from reference TRBV5-6 and TRBJ2-1): DAGVTQSPTHLIKTRGQQVTLRCSPKSGHDTVSWYQQALGQGPQFIFQYYEEEERQRGNFPDRFSGHQFPNYSSELNVNALLLGDSALYLCASSYVERGYNEQFFGPGTRLTVL.

A note on this clone: Other DNA sequences of this sample code for an identical CDR3. The chain couples TRBV7-2 to TRBJ1-2; D may be TRBD1 (5 bases). V gave up 2 bases and J gave up 1 base, with 8 bases separating them. Germline V gives CDR1 SGHTA, CDR2 FQGNSA. The CDR3 totals 14 residues. CDR3 bases: TGTGCCAGCAGCTTACAGGGTGGTAACTATGGCTACACCTTC. This translates into CASSLQGGNYGYTF.

The rearrangement joins TRBV7-6 to TRBJ1-3; no firm D call. The CDR3 contains 14 residues. The germline gives CDR1 SGHVS, CDR2 FNYEAQ. Trimming took 2 bases from V and 4 from J, leaving 9 bases between them. The CDR3 loop is CASSLTQHGNTIYF. The CDR3 DNA is TGTGCCAGCAGCTTAACCCAGCACGGAAACACCATATATTTT.

V and J are TRBV28 and TRBJ1-6; possible D gene TRBD1, 6 bases. Germline CDR1 and CDR2: MDHEN and SYDVKM. V was clipped by 7 bases and J by 10 bases, with 17 bases between them. The CDR3 sequence is 14 residues long. The CDR3 DNA is TGTGCCAGCACGCCGGGGGGGCTAGGGTCACCCCTCCACTTT. The encoded protein is CASTPGGLGSPLHF.

V gene TRBV10-1 combines with J gene TRBJ2-5; possibly TRBD2 for D (6 bases). V lost 0 bases and J lost 8, with 13 bases in between. Germline V gene sequence: CDR1 WNHNN, CDR2 SYGVQD (reference sequence). The CDR3 is 14 residues long. The DNA of the CDR3 is TGCGCCAGCAGTGAGTCGGCTAGCGCGGGTACCCAGTACTTC. Its translation is CASSESASAGTQYF.

V is TRBV27 and J is TRBJ2-3; a possible D gene is TRBD1 (6 bases). Trimming took off 9 bases at V and 0 bases at J, with 25 bases between the two ends. The CDR3 has 18 residues. Germline loops: CDR1 MNHEY, CDR2 SMNVEV (reference sequence). The CDR3 region has the DNA TGTGCCAGTAAGCGAAGCACAGGGACCCAGCCTAGCACAGATACGCAGTATTTT. As protein: CASKRSTGTQPSTDTQYF.

The chain has TRBV7-2 and TRBJ2-7, with D tentatively TRBD2 (6 bases). Trimming pared 1 base from V and 0 bases from J, leaving 13 bases between. This CDR3 region has 16 residues. Germline lookup yields CDR1 SGHTA and CDR2 FQGNSA. The CDR3 sequence is CASSLVGGGNSYEQYF. Here the CDR3 DNA reads TGTGCCAGCAGCTTAGTGGGTGGGGGGAACTCCTACGAGCAGTACTTC.

This clone was observed a single time. The gene calls are TRBV10-3 and TRBJ2-1; 7 bases line up with TRBD2. The length of the CDR3 is 13 residues. With V trimmed by 5 bases and J by 5 bases, 3 bases remained unmatched. Per germline, CDR1 ENHRY and CDR2 SYGVKD. The CDR3 is CAISWGGDNEQFF. As DNA, the CDR3 is TGTGCCATCAGTTGGGGAGGGGACAATGAGCAGTTCTTC.

This sequence joins TRBV10-3 and TRBJ2-3; a weak D match, TRBD2 (5 bases). With 5 bases removed from V and 2 bases from J, the gap between germline ends came to 11 bases. CDR1 ENHRY and CDR2 SYGVKD come from the germline V gene. The CDR3 contains 14 residues. The CDR3 DNA reads as TGTGCCATCAGTTCTAGTAGCGACACAGATACGCAGTATTTT. Residues: CAISSSSDTDTQYF.

The CDR3 is CAISDSDRGDGYTF. CDR3 DNA sequence: TGTGCCATCAGTGACTCCGACAGGGGGGATGGCTACACCTTC. This rearrangement joins TRBV10-3 to TRBJ1-2, with 9 bases fitting TRBD1. CDR1 is ENHRY, CDR2 SYGVKD, per germline. Trimming cost V 3 bases and J 6 bases; bases outside gene matches: 5. This CDR3 spans 14 amino acids.

About this clone: This specimen includes other DNA sequences encoding the same CDR3. This sequence joins TRBV25-1 and TRBJ1-2; D perhaps matches TRBD1 (5 bases). The CDR3 spans 13 residues. The V gene's germline CDR1 is MGHDK and CDR2 SYGVNS. V lost 6 bases to trimming and J lost 2 bases, with 10 bases between them. As DNA, the CDR3 is TGTGCCAGCAGCCCAACAGGAAACTATGGCTACACCTTC. This translates into CASSPTGNYGYTF.

Of note for this clone: The sample contains more than one DNA sequence encoding this CDR3. The V call is TRBV7-9, the J call TRBJ1-2, with no clear D. Germline values: CDR1 SEHNR, CDR2 FQNEAQ (reference sequence). The length of the CDR3 is 13 residues. The V and J ends lost 1 base and 8 bases respectively, with 11 bases between them. CDR3 nucleotide sequence: TGTGCCAGCAGCTTAGTCGGAGGTTCGGGCTACACCTTC. Translation: CASSLVGGSGYTF. Drawing the rest from reference TRBV7-9 and TRBJ1-2, the complete variable domain is DTGVSQNPRHKITKRGQNVTFRCDPISEHNRLYWYRQTLGQGPEFLTYFQNEAQLEKSRLLSDRFSAERPKGSFSTLEIQRTEQGDSAMYLCASSLVGGSGYTFGSGTRLTVV.

To note about this clone: This specimen includes other DNA sequences encoding the same CDR3. V usage is TRBV2 and J usage is TRBJ1-2; 9 bases map to TRBD1. The CDR3 contains 14 residues. Germline values: CDR1 SNHLY, CDR2 FYNNEI. V gave up 5 bases and J gave up 4 bases; unmatched junction bases: 5. The CDR3 sequence: CASSSQGAGYGYTF. CDR3 sequence (DNA): TGTGCCAGCAGTTCACAGGGGGCTGGCTATGGCTACACCTTC.

V is TRBV2 and J is TRBJ2-5; D uncertain. The ends were cut back, 7 bases at V and 5 bases at J, with 8 bases in the middle. CDR1 is SNHLY and CDR2 is FYNNEI in the germline V gene. CDR3 length: 11 amino acids. This CDR3 is CASTVTETQYF. In DNA form, the CDR3 reads TGTGCCAGCACTGTAACGGAGACCCAGTACTTC.